These 12 T cell receptor beta chains were sequenced from one sample in a study of T cells in Graves' hyperthyroidism and ophthalmopathy. Researchers took RNA transcripts and amplified the TCR beta CDR3 regions from them. The study used the HTBI primer set for a first-round RT-PCR of the TCR CDR3. One entry per CDR3 protein results from TCRdb running MiXCR on the multiplex PCR reads. Among more than 350,000 distinct CDR3 sequences listed, about 15% were seen once. The sequenced sample was blood. The source of these receptors is a woman aged 25-40 years with Graves' hyperthyroidism.

The rearrangement joins TRBV5-6 to TRBJ1-5; unclear D gene. Germline V gene lookup returns CDR1 SGHDT and CDR2 YYEEEE. The CDR3 is made up of 17 amino acids. Trimming took off 4 bases at V and 5 bases at J, with 22 bases between the two ends. In DNA form, the CDR3 reads TGTGCCAGCAGCCGGGTTCTAGACACCTTCGGAGATCAGCCCCAGCATTTT. This sequence encodes CASSRVLDTFGDQPQHF.

The CDR3 region has the DNA TGTGCCAGCAGCTTGTGGGGGACGAGCTCCTACGAGCAGTACTTC. Amino acids: CASSLWGTSSYEQYF. The chain recombines TRBV5-6 with TRBJ2-7; D is possibly TRBD1 or TRBD2 (5 bases each). V lost 1 base to trimming and J lost 0 bases, with 11 bases between them. The germline V gene has CDR1 SGHDT and CDR2 YYEEEE. The CDR3 has 15 amino acids.

This clonotype was recorded at least ten times. The chain joins TRBV6-6 to TRBJ1-1; possible D gene TRBD1, 5 bases. The V end lost 0 bases, the J end lost 5 bases, and 10 bases lay between the germline ends. CDR1 and CDR2 from the germline V gene are MNHNY and SVGAGI (reference sequence). This CDR3 contains 14 residues. CDR3 coding DNA: TGTGCCAGCAGTTACTCGAACGGGGGAACTGAAGCTTTCTTT. This encodes CASSYSNGGTEAFF.

This chain links TRBV5-4 with TRBJ2-5; no definite D call. CDR1 is SGHNT, CDR2 YYREEE, per germline (reference sequence). The V end lost 4 bases, the J end lost 5 bases, and 15 bases lay between the germline ends. The CDR3 covers 14 residues. In DNA, the CDR3 is TGTGCCAGCAGCAGTAGACGGATGGGGGAGACCCAGTACTTC. This encodes CASSSRRMGETQYF.

The chain employs TRBV25-1 and TRBJ1-4; D is perhaps TRBD1 (5 bases). Trimming cost V 1 base and J 3 bases, with 12 bases left between them. CDR3 length equals 16 residues. CDR1 and CDR2 (germline): MGHDK, SYGVNS. The CDR3 is CASSEFQGSSNEKLFF. CDR3 in DNA: TGTGCCAGCAGTGAATTCCAGGGCAGCTCTAATGAAAAACTGTTTTTT.

Ten or more counts support this clonotype. The genes are TRBV12-5 and TRBJ2-1, with D uncertain. CDR3 length: 12 amino acids. The V gene lost 5 bases and the J gene lost 9 bases, with 11 bases spanning the gap. The V gene's germline CDR1 is LGHNT and CDR2 FRNRAP. In DNA form, the CDR3 reads TGTGCTAGTGGTCCTAGTTCCAGTGAGCAGTTCTTC. It codes for CASGPSSSEQFF. Together with reference TRBV12-5 and TRBJ2-1, the CDR3 gives the full variable domain: DARVTQTPRHKVTEMGQEVTMRCQPILGHNTVFWYRQTMMQGLELLAYFRNRAPLDDSGMPKDRFSAEMPDATLATLKIQPSEPRDSAVYFCASGPSSSEQFFGPGTRLTVL.

This clonotype occurred many times. The rearrangement joins TRBV12-3 or TRBV12-4 to TRBJ2-2, with 12 bases fitting TRBD2. The CDR3 extends over 15 amino acids. Losses at the gene ends were 3 bases for V and 7 bases for J; bases not matched to a gene: 3. The CDR3, as DNA: TGTGCCAGCAGTTTGTCTAGCGGGAGGGGCGGGGAGCTGTTTTTT. This codes for CASSLSSGRGGELFF.

The J gene is TRBJ2-3, the V gene TRBV14; 12 nucleotides match TRBD2. V dropped 1 base and J dropped 5; count of bases not matched to a gene: 4. Germline CDR1 and CDR2: SGHDN and FVKESK. The CDR3 covers 16 residues. The CDR3 sequence: CASSQVLAGGRDTQYF. In nucleotides, the CDR3 is TGTGCCAGCAGCCAAGTACTAGCGGGAGGACGAGATACGCAGTATTTT.

As regards this clonotype: This may arise from a read error, as a much more abundant clone is one base away. CDR3 sequence: CANSLRGGGETQYF. CDR3 sequence (DNA): TGTGCCAACAGTTTACGGGGAGGGGGAGAGACCCAGTACTTC. The chain couples TRBV27 to TRBJ2-5; a possible D gene is TRBD2 (7 bases). This CDR3 is built from 14 residues. Germline V gene data show CDR1 as MNHEY and CDR2 as SMNVEV (reference sequence).

This clonotype was counted ten times or more. The chain combines TRBV18 with TRBJ2-3; D not resolved. Germline V gene sequence: CDR1 KGHSH, CDR2 LQKENI. The CDR3 sequence is 15 residues long. V was clipped by 6 bases and J by 1 base, with 14 bases between them. Here the CDR3 DNA reads TGTGCCAGCTCCCCAGCCTCGGGTCGCACAGATACGCAGTATTTT. This gives the protein CASSPASGRTDTQYF.

This clonotype has ten or more counts. The chain links TRBV28 to TRBJ2-5; 9 nucleotides align to TRBD2. Germline CDR1 MDHEN, CDR2 SYDVKM. The CDR3 length is 14 residues. With V trimmed by 5 bases and J by 6 bases, 7 bases remained unmatched. The CDR3 loop is CASSPAGGGQTQYF. The DNA for the CDR3 is TGTGCCAGCAGTCCGGCGGGAGGGGGGCAGACCCAGTACTTC.

This clonotype was counted a few times. V usage is TRBV20-1 and J usage is TRBJ1-2, with 10 bases lining up with TRBD1. Germline CDR1 and CDR2: DFQATT and SNEGSKA (reference sequence). CDR3 length: 13 amino acids. V was pared by 5 bases and J by 7 bases, with 7 bases of the junction left unmatched. DNA of the CDR3: TGCAGTGCTGAAAGACAGGGGGCGCTTGGCTACACCTTC. Its protein is CSAERQGALGYTF.